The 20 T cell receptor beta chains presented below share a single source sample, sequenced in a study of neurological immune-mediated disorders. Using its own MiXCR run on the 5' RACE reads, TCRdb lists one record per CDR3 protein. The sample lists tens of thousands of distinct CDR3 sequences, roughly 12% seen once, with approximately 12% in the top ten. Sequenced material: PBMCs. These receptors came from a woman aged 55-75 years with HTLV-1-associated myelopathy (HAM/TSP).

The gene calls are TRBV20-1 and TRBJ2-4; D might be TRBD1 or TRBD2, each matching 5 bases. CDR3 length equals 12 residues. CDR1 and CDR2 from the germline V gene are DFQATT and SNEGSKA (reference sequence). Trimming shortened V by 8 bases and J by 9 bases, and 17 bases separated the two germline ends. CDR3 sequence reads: CSTHEGMAIQYF. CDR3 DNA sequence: TGCAGTACCCATGAGGGGATGGCCATTCAGTACTTC.

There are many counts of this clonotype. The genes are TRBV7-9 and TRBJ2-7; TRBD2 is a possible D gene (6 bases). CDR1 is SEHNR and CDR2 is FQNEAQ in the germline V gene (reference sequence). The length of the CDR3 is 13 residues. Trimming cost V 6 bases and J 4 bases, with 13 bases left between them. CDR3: CASSTTGEYEQYF. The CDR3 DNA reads TGTGCCAGCAGTACTACGGGGGAATACGAGCAGTACTTC.

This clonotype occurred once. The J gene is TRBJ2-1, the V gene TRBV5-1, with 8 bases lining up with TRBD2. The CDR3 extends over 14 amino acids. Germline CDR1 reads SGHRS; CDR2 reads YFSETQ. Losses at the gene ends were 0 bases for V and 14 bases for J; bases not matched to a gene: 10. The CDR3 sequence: CASSLVAASGGKFF. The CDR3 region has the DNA TGCGCCAGCAGCTTGGTGGCCGCCTCGGGGGGGAAGTTCTTC.

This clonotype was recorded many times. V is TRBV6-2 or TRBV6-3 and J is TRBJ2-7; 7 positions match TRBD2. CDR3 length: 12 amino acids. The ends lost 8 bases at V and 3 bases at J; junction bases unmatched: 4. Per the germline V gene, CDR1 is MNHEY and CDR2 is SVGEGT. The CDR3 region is CASGRALYEQYF. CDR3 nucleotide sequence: TGTGCCAGCGGGAGGGCCCTCTACGAGCAGTACTTC.

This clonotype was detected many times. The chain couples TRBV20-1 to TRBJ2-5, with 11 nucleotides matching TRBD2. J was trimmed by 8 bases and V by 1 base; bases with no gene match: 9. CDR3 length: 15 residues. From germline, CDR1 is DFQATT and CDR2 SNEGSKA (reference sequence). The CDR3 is CSARAPGTSGGTQYF. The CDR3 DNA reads TGCAGTGCTAGAGCCCCAGGGACTAGCGGAGGAACCCAGTACTTC.

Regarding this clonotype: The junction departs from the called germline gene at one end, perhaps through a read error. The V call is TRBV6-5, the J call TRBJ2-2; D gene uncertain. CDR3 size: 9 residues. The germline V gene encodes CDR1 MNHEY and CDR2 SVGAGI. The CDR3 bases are TGTGCCAGCACCCGGGAGCTGTTTTTT. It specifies CASTRELFF.

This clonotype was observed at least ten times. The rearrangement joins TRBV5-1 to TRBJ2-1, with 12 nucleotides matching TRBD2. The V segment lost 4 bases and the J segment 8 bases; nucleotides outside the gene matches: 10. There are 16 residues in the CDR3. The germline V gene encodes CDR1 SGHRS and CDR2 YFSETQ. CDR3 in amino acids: CASSAVSSGRGDEQFF. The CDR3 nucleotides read TGCGCCAGCAGCGCGGTATCTAGCGGGAGGGGTGATGAGCAGTTCTTC.

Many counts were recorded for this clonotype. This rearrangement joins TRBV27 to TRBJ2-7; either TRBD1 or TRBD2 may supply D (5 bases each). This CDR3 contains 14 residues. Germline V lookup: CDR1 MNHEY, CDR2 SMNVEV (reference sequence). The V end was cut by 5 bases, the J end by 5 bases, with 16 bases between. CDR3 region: CASSPGTLGNEQYF. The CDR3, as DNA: TGTGCCAGCAGTCCCGGGACCCTGGGGAACGAGCAGTACTTC.

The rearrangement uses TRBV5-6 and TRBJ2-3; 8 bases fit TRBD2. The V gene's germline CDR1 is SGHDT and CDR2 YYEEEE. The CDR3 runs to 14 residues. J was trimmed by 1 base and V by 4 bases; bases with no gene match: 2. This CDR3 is CASSATSGTDTQYF. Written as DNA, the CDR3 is TGTGCCAGCAGCGCGACTAGCGGCACAGATACGCAGTATTTT.

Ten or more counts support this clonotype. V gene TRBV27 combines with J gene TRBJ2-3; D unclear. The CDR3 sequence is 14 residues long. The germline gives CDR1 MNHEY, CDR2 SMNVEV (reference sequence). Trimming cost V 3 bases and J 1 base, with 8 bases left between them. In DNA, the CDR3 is TGTGCCAGCAGTTTCTTACCGCGCACAGATACGCAGTATTTT. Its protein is CASSFLPRTDTQYF.

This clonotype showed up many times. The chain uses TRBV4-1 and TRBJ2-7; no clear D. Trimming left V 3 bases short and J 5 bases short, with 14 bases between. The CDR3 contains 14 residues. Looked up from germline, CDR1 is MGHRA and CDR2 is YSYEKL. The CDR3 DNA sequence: TGCGCCAGCAGCCACTACTACAAGATGCACGAGCAGTACTTC. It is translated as CASSHYYKMHEQYF.

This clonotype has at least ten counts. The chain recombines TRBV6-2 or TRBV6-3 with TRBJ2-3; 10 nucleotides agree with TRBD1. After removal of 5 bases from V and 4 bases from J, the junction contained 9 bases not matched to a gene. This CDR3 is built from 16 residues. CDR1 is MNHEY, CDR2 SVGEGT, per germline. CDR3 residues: CASSPGTGAIPDTQYF. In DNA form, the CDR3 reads TGTGCCAGCAGTCCCGGGACAGGGGCGATTCCAGATACGCAGTATTTT.

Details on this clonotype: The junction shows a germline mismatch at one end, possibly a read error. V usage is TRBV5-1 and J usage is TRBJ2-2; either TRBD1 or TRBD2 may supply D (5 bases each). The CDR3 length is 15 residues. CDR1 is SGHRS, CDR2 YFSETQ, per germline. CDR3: CASSPEGRGSRELYF. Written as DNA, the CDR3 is TGCGCCAGCAGCCCCGAGGGGCGAGGATCCAGGGAGCTGTATTTT.

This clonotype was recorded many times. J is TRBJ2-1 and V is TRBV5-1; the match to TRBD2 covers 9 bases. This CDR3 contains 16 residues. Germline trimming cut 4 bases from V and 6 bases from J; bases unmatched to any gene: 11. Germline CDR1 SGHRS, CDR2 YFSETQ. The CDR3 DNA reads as TGCGCCAGCAGCACCCCGACTAGCGGACTTGTCAATGAGCAGTTCTTC. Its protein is CASSTPTSGLVNEQFF.

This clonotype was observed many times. CDR3 residues: CASSGGQTYEQYF. CDR3 DNA: TGCGCCAGCAGCGGGGGACAGACCTACGAGCAGTACTTC. This sequence joins TRBV5-1 and TRBJ2-7; the match to TRBD1 covers 7 bases. The trim removed 4 bases at V and 2 bases at J, leaving 3 bases unmatched. CDR1 is SGHRS and CDR2 is YFSETQ in the germline V gene. CDR3 length equals 13 residues.

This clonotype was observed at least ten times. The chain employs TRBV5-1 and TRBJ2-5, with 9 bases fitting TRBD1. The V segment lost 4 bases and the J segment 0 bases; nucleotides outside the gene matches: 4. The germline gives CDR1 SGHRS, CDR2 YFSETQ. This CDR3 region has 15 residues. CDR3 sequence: CASSPRTGDQETQYF. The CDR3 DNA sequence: TGCGCCAGCAGCCCCCGGACAGGGGACCAAGAGACCCAGTACTTC.

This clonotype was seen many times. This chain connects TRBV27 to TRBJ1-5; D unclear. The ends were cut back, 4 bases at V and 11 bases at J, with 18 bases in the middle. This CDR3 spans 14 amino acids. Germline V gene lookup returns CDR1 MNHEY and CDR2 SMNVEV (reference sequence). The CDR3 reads CASSSRDTIQTQHF. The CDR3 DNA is TGTGCCAGCAGTTCCCGAGACACCATCCAGACCCAGCATTTT.

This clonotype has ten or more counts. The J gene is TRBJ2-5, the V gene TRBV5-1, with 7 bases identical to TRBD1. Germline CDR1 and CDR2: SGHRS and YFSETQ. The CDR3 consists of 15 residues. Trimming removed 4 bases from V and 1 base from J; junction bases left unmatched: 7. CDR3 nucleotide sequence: TGCGCCAGCAGCCGACAGGGCTCAGGCCAAGAGACCCAGTACTTC. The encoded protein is CASSRQGSGQETQYF.

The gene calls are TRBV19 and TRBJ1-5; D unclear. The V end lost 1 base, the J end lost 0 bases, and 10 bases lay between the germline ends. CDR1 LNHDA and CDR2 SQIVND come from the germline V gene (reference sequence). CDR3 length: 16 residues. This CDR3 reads CASSIAPHDSNQPQHF. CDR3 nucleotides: TGTGCCAGTAGTATAGCGCCCCACGATAGCAATCAGCCCCAGCATTTT.

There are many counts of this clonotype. This CDR3 is CASSSRGEGTGELFF. The CDR3 DNA reads TGTGCCAGCAGTTCCAGGGGAGAGGGAACCGGGGAGCTGTTTTTT. This chain uses TRBV12-3 or TRBV12-4 with TRBJ2-2; weak D call: TRBD1 (6 bases). The CDR3 length is 15 residues. V lost 4 bases, J lost 5 bases, and 14 bases lay in between.